The 17 T cell receptor beta chains reported below all come from one sample, sequenced in a study of T-cell reconstitution after alpha-beta-depleted transplantation in children. Unique molecular identifiers tagged the TCRbeta library. One entry per CDR3 protein results from TCRdb running MiXCR on the PCR reads. The table has approximately 500,000 distinct CDR3 sequences, roughly a tenth seen once. The sample in question was PBMCs, obtained before TCRalphabeta/CD19-depleted stem cell transplant. Source of these receptors: a child aged 2 to 9 with inherited bone marrow failure, due to receive a stem cell transplant.

The rearrangement uses TRBV5-1 and TRBJ2-1; the match to TRBD2 covers 12 bases. The CDR3 length is 19 residues. Germline V CDR1 and CDR2: SGHRS, YFSETQ. The V and J ends lost 1 base and 8 bases, in that order; junction bases with no gene match: 16. The DNA of the CDR3 is TGCGCCAGCAGCTTGTCATTCAGTACCGGGACTAGCGGGTTGTATGAGCAGTTCTTC. Its translation is CASSLSFSTGTSGLYEQFF.

This clonotype appeared many times. The genes are TRBV20-1 and TRBJ2-3, with a possible D match to TRBD2 (5 bases). Trimming stripped 6 bases from V and 2 bases from J, with 21 bases between. Looked up from germline, CDR1 is DFQATT and CDR2 is SNEGSKA (reference sequence). The CDR3 spans 16 residues. CDR3 protein: CSASPIPGLNTDTQYF. In DNA form, the CDR3 reads TGCAGTGCCTCCCCTATCCCCGGACTCAACACAGATACGCAGTATTTT.

This clonotype has at least ten counts. The gene calls are TRBV6-5 and TRBJ2-1; 7 bases line up with TRBD2. The CDR3 runs 14 residues. J was trimmed by 2 bases and V by 2 bases; bases with no gene match: 0. From germline, CDR1 is MNHEY and CDR2 SVGAGI. The CDR3, as DNA: TGTGCCAGCAGTTACGGACTAGCCTACAATGAGCAGTTCTTC. Protein product: CASSYGLAYNEQFF.

This clonotype was found many times. The chain uses TRBV4-2 and TRBJ2-3; D ambiguous. The CDR3 has 17 residues. CDR1 is LGHNA, CDR2 YNFKEQ, per germline. V dropped 0 bases and J dropped 4 bases, with 17 bases sitting between them. As DNA, the CDR3 is TGTGCCAGCAGCCAAGATAGGGCTCCAAGGCCCCCAGATACGCAGTATTTT. It encodes CASSQDRAPRPPDTQYF.

This clonotype was recorded many times. The chain carries TRBV5-1 and TRBJ2-5; 10 nucleotides match TRBD1. Trimming took 5 bases from V and 4 from J; bases not matched to a gene: 8. Germline CDR1 SGHRS, CDR2 YFSETQ. The CDR3 is 15 residues long. This CDR3 is CASRTGTGVGETQYF. CDR3 nucleotide sequence: TGCGCCAGCAGGACCGGGACAGGGGTCGGAGAGACCCAGTACTTC. Drawing the rest from reference TRBV5-1 and TRBJ2-5, the complete variable domain is KAGVTQTPRYLIKTRGQQVTLSCSPISGHRSVSWYQQTPGQGLQFLFEYFSETQRNKGNFPGRFSGRQFSNSRSEMNVSTLELGDSALYLCASRTGTGVGETQYFGPGTRLLVL.

This clonotype was observed at least ten times. The chain joins TRBV4-1 to TRBJ1-1, with D possibly being TRBD1 (6 bases). V gave up 0 bases and J gave up 5 bases, with 13 bases separating them. This CDR3 region has 15 residues. Germline CDR1 is MGHRA and CDR2 is YSYEKL. DNA of the CDR3: TGCGCCAGCAGCCAAGATCCAGGGGATTGGACTGAAGCTTTCTTT. Protein: CASSQDPGDWTEAFF.

As concerns this clonotype: A much larger clone sits a single nucleotide away, making a read error possible. In DNA, the CDR3 is TGCGCCAGCAGCCAAGATCTTCAGAGCTCCGATAATTCACCCCTCCACTTT. It yields the protein CASSQDLQSSDNSPLHF. The J gene is TRBJ1-6, the V gene TRBV4-3; D gene uncertain. Germline CDR1 LGHNA, CDR2 YSLEER. There are 17 residues in the CDR3.

This clonotype was seen ten or more times. The rearrangement joins TRBV7-9 to TRBJ1-3, with D uncertain. The CDR3 extends over 15 amino acids. Trimming took 6 bases from V and 0 from J, leaving 12 bases between them. Germline V gene sequence: CDR1 SEHNR, CDR2 FQNEAQ (reference sequence). The CDR3 sequence: CASRSIPNSGNTIYF. CDR3 DNA: TGTGCCAGCAGATCCATTCCAAACTCTGGAAACACCATATATTTT.

This clonotype has at least ten counts. The chain employs TRBV7-9 and TRBJ2-7; 8 bases align to TRBD2. CDR1 and CDR2 (germline): SEHNR, FQNEAQ (reference sequence). The CDR3 loop spans 13 amino acids. The junction had 5 bases not matched to a gene; V was cut back by 5 bases and J by 5 bases. This CDR3 is CASSQGLGDEQYF. The CDR3 DNA is TGTGCCAGCAGCCAGGGACTAGGGGACGAGCAGTACTTC. Filled out from reference TRBV7-9 and TRBJ2-7, the complete variable domain reads DTGVSQNPRHKITKRGQNVTFRCDPISEHNRLYWYRQTLGQGPEFLTYFQNEAQLEKSRLLSDRFSAERPKGSFSTLEIQRTEQGDSAMYLCASSQGLGDEQYFGPGTRLTVT.

This clonotype was seen a few times. The rearrangement uses TRBV29-1 and TRBJ2-7; TRBD1 matches 11 bases. This CDR3 comprises 16 residues. Trimming at V came to 0 bases and at J to 3 bases, leaving 7 bases not matched to a gene. CDR1 and CDR2 from the germline V gene are SQVTM and ANQGSEA. DNA for the CDR3: TGCAGCGTTGAAGATTGGGGGGGACAGGGGGTCTACGAGCAGTACTTC. Translating gives CSVEDWGGQGVYEQYF.

There are a few counts of this clonotype. V usage is TRBV6-1 and J usage is TRBJ1-2; TRBD1 agrees at 8 bases. The germline V gene has CDR1 MNHNS and CDR2 SASEGT. The length of the CDR3 is 13 residues. Germline trimming cut 6 bases from V and 6 bases from J; bases unmatched to any gene: 6. In DNA, the CDR3 is TGTGCCAGCAGCCAGGGACAGGAGGATGGCTACACCTTC. Its protein is CASSQGQEDGYTF.

This clonotype was seen ten or more times. The rearrangement links TRBV15 to TRBJ2-7; D uncertain. Germline CDR1 is LNHNV and CDR2 is YYDKDF (reference sequence). The CDR3 length is 13 residues. Trimming cost V 0 bases and J 1 base, with 4 bases left between them. CDR3 residues: CATSREGSYEQYF. CDR3 nucleotides: TGTGCCACCAGCAGAGAGGGTTCCTACGAGCAGTACTTC.

This clonotype has just a few counts. This rearrangement joins TRBV24-1 to TRBJ2-3; 12 positions agree with TRBD2. The V gene's germline CDR1 is KGHDR and CDR2 SFDVKD. The length of the CDR3 is 16 residues. With V trimmed by 0 bases and J by 5 bases, 2 bases remained unmatched. The CDR3 coding sequence is TGTGCCACCAGTGATTTGGCTAGCGGGAGGGGAGATACGCAGTATTTT. Translating gives CATSDLASGRGDTQYF.

This clonotype was detected many times. V gene TRBV5-1 combines with J gene TRBJ1-6; D remains unclear. Germline CDR1 and CDR2: SGHRS and YFSETQ. The CDR3 totals 16 residues. V was trimmed by 4 bases and J by 7 bases, leaving 18 bases between them. The chain's CDR3 is CASSPLVNGNNSPLHF. CDR3 nucleotide sequence: TGCGCCAGCAGCCCGCTAGTGAACGGAAACAATTCACCCCTCCACTTT.

This clonotype was detected ten times or more. This sequence joins TRBV20-1 and TRBJ1-4, with a possible D match to TRBD1 (5 bases). V lost 0 bases and J lost 14, with 16 bases in between. CDR3 length equals 13 residues. The germline V gene encodes CDR1 DFQATT and CDR2 SNEGSKA (reference sequence). The CDR3 sequence: CSARDDVGAKLFF. CDR3 DNA sequence: TGCAGTGCTAGAGATGACGTAGGGGCGAAGCTGTTTTTT.

This clonotype occurred many times. The chain links TRBV29-1 to TRBJ2-3, with D unclear. CDR3 size: 11 residues. V dropped 6 bases and J dropped 3 bases, with 7 bases sitting between them. Germline V gene data show CDR1 as SQVTM and CDR2 as ANQGSEA. As DNA, the CDR3 is TGCAGCGTCTTAAGGACAGATACGCAGTATTTT. It codes for CSVLRTDTQYF.

This clonotype was seen a few times. The chain carries TRBV23-1 and TRBJ2-3, with 7 nucleotides matching TRBD1. TRBV23-1 is an ORF for which the function is uncertain. J lost 5 bases, V lost 3 bases, and 17 bases had no gene match. This CDR3 is built from 18 residues. DNA for the CDR3: TGCGCCAGCAGTCATGAACCGGGACAGTGGGCTCGGATAGATACGCAGTATTTT. Its translation is CASSHEPGQWARIDTQYF.